This paragraph reports one T cell receptor beta chain. The germline V gene encodes CDR1 SEHNR and CDR2 FQNEAQ (reference sequence). The ends were cut back, 7 bases at V and 4 bases at J, with 15 bases in the middle. CDR3 length equals 14 residues. These data originate in a study of identical twins' blood T cells. TCRdb recomputed calls from the 5' RACE reads with MiXCR, one row per CDR3 protein. This table holds 300,000 to 450,000 distinct CDR3 sequences, roughly 27% found once. V and J are TRBV7-9 and TRBJ2-3; maybe TRBD2 (5 bases). The sequenced sample was PBMCs. This clonotype was obtained from a woman between 18 and 49 years old in good health. As DNA, the CDR3 is TGTGCCAGCATCCTCTCGGCGGGCGCAGATACGCAGTATTTT. This sequence encodes CASILSAGADTQYF.